One and the same sample provided the 18 T cell receptor beta chains below, sequenced in a study of cytotoxic CD8 clonotypes in ibrutinib-treated CLL. Libraries were prepared by immunoSEQ multiplex PCR; TCRdb keeps only in-frame clonotypes and omits some of them. The top ten clones hold roughly 11% of a sample with just over 200,000 clones, more than 70% of them seen once. The sequencing here drew on PBMCs, taken after 12 months of ibrutinib treatment. These receptors were obtained from a human donor with chronic lymphocytic leukemia.

The chain links TRBV5-6 to TRBJ1-1; maybe TRBD1 (5 bases). Trimming took off 4 bases at V and 2 bases at J, with 9 bases between the two ends. Germline-derived CDR1 and CDR2 are SGHDT and YYEEEE. CDR3 length: 13 residues. Here the CDR3 reads CASSRGYNTEAFF. CDR3 sequence (DNA): TGTGCCAGCAGCCGGGGGTATAACACTGAAGCTTTCTTT.

CDR3 protein: CASSDRAGTGELFF. DNA for the CDR3: TGTGCCAGCAGTGACAGGGCGGGCACCGGGGAGCTGTTTTTT. The chain combines TRBV5-6 with TRBJ2-2, with 7 bases identical to TRBD1. The ends lost 5 bases at V and 4 bases at J; junction bases unmatched: 5. This CDR3 is 14 amino acids long. Looked up from germline, CDR1 is SGHDT and CDR2 is YYEEEE.

The chain links TRBV7-6 to TRBJ2-7, with D unclear. The germline gives CDR1 SGHVS, CDR2 FNYEAQ. The CDR3 has 14 amino acids. V shed 5 bases and J shed 1 base, with 12 bases lying between them. This chain's CDR3 is CASSLGDGSYEQYF. The CDR3 DNA is TGTGCCAGCAGCCTCGGAGACGGGTCCTACGAGCAGTACTTC.

This clone was detected a few times. The chain employs TRBV10-3 and TRBJ1-2; D uncertain. V gave up 6 bases and J gave up 4 bases, with 12 bases separating them. The CDR3 is made up of 13 amino acids. Per the germline V gene, CDR1 is ENHRY and CDR2 is SYGVKD. The CDR3 sequence: CAIRTDTAYGYTF. The CDR3 DNA follows: TGTGCCATCAGGACCGACACCGCCTATGGCTACACCTTC.

The rearrangement joins TRBV9 to TRBJ2-1, with 10 bases matching TRBD2. Trimming at V came to 0 bases and at J to 0 bases, leaving 3 bases not matched to a gene. The germline CDR1 and CDR2 sequences are SGDLS and YYNGEE. This CDR3 has 17 amino acids. In nucleotides, the CDR3 is TGTGCCAGCAGCGTAGGGGCTAGCGGGGGCTCCTACAATGAGCAGTTCTTC. This codes for CASSVGASGGSYNEQFF.

The V call is TRBV7-9, the J call TRBJ2-3, with D maybe TRBD2 (6 bases). The V and J ends lost 5 bases and 4 bases respectively, with 16 bases between them. Germline CDR1 SEHNR, CDR2 FQNEAQ (reference sequence). The CDR3 is 15 amino acids. The CDR3 bases are TGTGCCAGCAGCGAGGCCCCGATAGCGGCAGATACGCAGTATTTT. It encodes CASSEAPIAADTQYF.

This clone was found once. V and J are TRBV5-1 and TRBJ2-3; a weak D match, TRBD2 (6 bases). Trimming took off 0 bases at V and 4 bases at J, with 12 bases between the two ends. From germline, CDR1 is SGHRS and CDR2 YFSETQ. The CDR3 runs to 15 residues. The CDR3 nucleotides are TGCGCCAGCAGCTTGGCCACCGGGGGAGCAGATACGCAGTATTTT. Encoded protein: CASSLATGGADTQYF.

The chain couples TRBV5-1 to TRBJ1-4; a possible D gene is TRBD1 (6 bases). The CDR3 contains 19 residues. Germline V gene sequence: CDR1 SGHRS, CDR2 YFSETQ. V was shortened by 2 bases and J by 5 bases, with 25 bases between the two germline ends. The CDR3 region is CASSFRGRSWRDPNEKLFF. The CDR3 DNA sequence: TGCGCCAGCAGCTTCCGGGGGCGCTCCTGGAGGGACCCAAATGAAAAACTGTTTTTT. Drawing the rest from reference TRBV5-1 and TRBJ1-4, the complete variable domain is KAGVTQTPRYLIKTRGQQVTLSCSPISGHRSVSWYQQTPGQGLQFLFEYFSETQRNKGNFPGRFSGRQFSNSRSEMNVSTLELGDSALYLCASSFRGRSWRDPNEKLFFGSGTQLSVL.

DNA of the CDR3: TGTGCCACCAGCTTACCTTCTCGACTGCGCTCCTACAATGAGCAGTTCTTC. The encoded protein is CATSLPSRLRSYNEQFF. This sequence joins TRBV15 and TRBJ2-1; D is unresolved. This CDR3 spans 17 amino acids. V lost 5 bases and J 0 bases, leaving 17 bases between the germline ends. Germline V gene data show CDR1 as LNHNV and CDR2 as YYDKDF (reference sequence).

The chain has TRBV6-1 and TRBJ2-5, with 9 bases lining up with TRBD1. V trimming: 2 bases; J trimming: 6 bases; junction bases outside the gene matches: 7. This CDR3 is 15 amino acids long. The germline gives CDR1 MNHNS, CDR2 SASEGT. CDR3 sequence reads: CASSELSGQGKTQYF. In DNA, the CDR3 is TGTGCCAGCAGTGAATTATCGGGACAGGGAAAGACCCAGTACTTC.

The genes are TRBV28 and TRBJ2-7, with 12 bases identical to TRBD2. The germline gives CDR1 MDHEN, CDR2 SYDVKM. CDR3 length equals 16 residues. J lost 3 bases, V lost 6 bases, and 9 bases had no gene match. In nucleotides, the CDR3 is TGTGCCAGCAGCCCCGGACTAGCGGGGCTTTACTACGAGCAGTACTTC. Protein sequence: CASSPGLAGLYYEQYF.

The CDR3 sequence is CASRVVNTGELFF. CDR3 in DNA: TGTGCCAGCAGGGTTGTAAACACCGGGGAGCTGTTTTTT. V gene TRBV2 combines with J gene TRBJ2-2; D is ambiguous. The CDR3 is 13 amino acids. V dropped 6 bases and J dropped 2 bases, with 7 bases sitting between them. Germline V gene data show CDR1 as SNHLY and CDR2 as FYNNEI.

The rearrangement links TRBV28 to TRBJ2-7, with D uncertain. The V and J ends lost 4 bases and 7 bases respectively, with 17 bases between them. The V gene's germline CDR1 is MDHEN and CDR2 SYDVKM. The CDR3 spans 14 residues. The CDR3 bases are TGTGCCAGCAGTTCCACCACTTCTCATAGGGAGCAGTACTTC. This codes for CASSSTTSHREQYF.

The V and J genes are TRBV6-6 and TRBJ2-1; TRBD2 is a possible D gene (6 bases). The CDR3 consists of 16 residues. The V and J ends lost 6 bases and 5 bases respectively, with 20 bases between them. Germline CDR1 reads MNHNY; CDR2 reads SVGAGI (reference sequence). CDR3 sequence reads: CASRSTLAQLNNEQFF. The CDR3 DNA is TGTGCCAGCAGGTCCACCCTAGCGCAACTTAACAATGAGCAGTTCTTC.

V is TRBV7-8 and J is TRBJ2-7; 7 bases agree with TRBD2. V was clipped by 3 bases and J by 4 bases; unmatched bases: 6. Germline-derived CDR1 and CDR2 are SGHVS and FQNEAQ. CDR3 size: 14 residues. Here the CDR3 DNA reads TGTGCCAGCAGCTTCGTGGGAGGGCCGTACGAGCAGTACTTC. This encodes CASSFVGGPYEQYF.

The chain couples TRBV5-1 to TRBJ1-1, with a weak D call TRBD1 (5 bases). CDR1 SGHRS and CDR2 YFSETQ come from the germline V gene. V was shortened by 4 bases and J by 3 bases, with 16 bases between the two germline ends. The CDR3 extends over 15 amino acids. The CDR3 protein is CASSPGRRGDTEAFF. In DNA form, the CDR3 reads TGCGCCAGCAGCCCCGGACGACGGGGGGACACTGAAGCTTTCTTT.

The rearrangement links TRBV25-1 to TRBJ2-2; D is unclear. Per germline, CDR1 MGHDK and CDR2 SYGVNS. The V gene lost 2 bases and the J gene lost 2 bases, with 0 bases spanning the gap. This CDR3 has 12 amino acids. The CDR3 is CASSENTGELFF. The CDR3 DNA follows: TGTGCCAGCAGTGAAAACACCGGGGAGCTGTTTTTT.

The V and J genes are TRBV5-1 and TRBJ2-3; 9 nucleotides align to TRBD2. This CDR3 has 15 residues. The germline V gene has CDR1 SGHRS and CDR2 YFSETQ. The J segment lost 1 base and the V segment lost 5 bases, leaving 5 bases of the junction unmatched. CDR3 nucleotide sequence: TGCGCCAGCAGTCGAGTAGCGGGGGGCACAGATACGCAGTATTTT. Translation gives CASSRVAGGTDTQYF.